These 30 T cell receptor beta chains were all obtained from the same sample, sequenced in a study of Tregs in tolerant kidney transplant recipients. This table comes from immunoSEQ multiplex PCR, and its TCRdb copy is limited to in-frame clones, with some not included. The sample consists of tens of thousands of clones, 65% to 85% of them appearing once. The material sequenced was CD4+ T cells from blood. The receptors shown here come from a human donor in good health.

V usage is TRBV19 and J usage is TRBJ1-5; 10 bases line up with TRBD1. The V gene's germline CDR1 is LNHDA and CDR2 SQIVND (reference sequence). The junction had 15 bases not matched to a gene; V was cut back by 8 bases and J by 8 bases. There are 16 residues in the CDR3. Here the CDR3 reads CASRTGGTLAMKPQHF. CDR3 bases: TGTGCCAGTCGGACAGGGGGGACTTTAGCAATGAAGCCCCAGCATTTT.

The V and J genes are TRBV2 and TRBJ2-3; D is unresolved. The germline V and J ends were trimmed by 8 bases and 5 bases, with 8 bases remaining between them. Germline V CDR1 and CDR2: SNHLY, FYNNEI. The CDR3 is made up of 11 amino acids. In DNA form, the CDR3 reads TGTGCCAGCCGGATACTAGATACGCAGTATTTT. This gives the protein CASRILDTQYF. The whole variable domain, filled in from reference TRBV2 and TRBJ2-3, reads EPEVTQTPSHQVTQMGQEVILRCVPISNHLYFYWYRQILGQKVEFLVSFYNNEISEKSEIFDDQFSVERPDGSNFTLKIRSTKLEDSAMYFCASRILDTQYFGPGTRLTVL.

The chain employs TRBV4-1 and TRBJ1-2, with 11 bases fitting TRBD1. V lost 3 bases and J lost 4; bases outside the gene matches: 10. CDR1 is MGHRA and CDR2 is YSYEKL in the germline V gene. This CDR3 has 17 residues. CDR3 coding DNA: TGCGCCAGCAGCCAGGGCATCGGGACAGGGGGATCCTATGGCTACACCTTC. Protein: CASSQGIGTGGSYGYTF.

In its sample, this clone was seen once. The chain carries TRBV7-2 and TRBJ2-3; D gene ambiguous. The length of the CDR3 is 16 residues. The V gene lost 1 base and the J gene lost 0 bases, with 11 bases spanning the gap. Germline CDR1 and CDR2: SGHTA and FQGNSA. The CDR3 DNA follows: TGTGCCAGCAGCTTAGAGGGCAGACCAAGCACAGATACGCAGTATTTT. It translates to CASSLEGRPSTDTQYF.

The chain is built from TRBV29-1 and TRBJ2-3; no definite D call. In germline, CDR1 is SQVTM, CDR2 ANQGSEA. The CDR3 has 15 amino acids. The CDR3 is CSFLFRSTSTDTQYF. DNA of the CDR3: TGCAGTTTCCTGTTCCGGTCTACTAGCACAGATACGCAGTATTTT.

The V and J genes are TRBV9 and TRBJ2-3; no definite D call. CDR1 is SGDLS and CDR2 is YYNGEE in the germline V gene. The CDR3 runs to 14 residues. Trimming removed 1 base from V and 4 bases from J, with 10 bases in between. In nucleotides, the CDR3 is TGTGCCAGCAGCGTACTCTCTGGGGCAGATACGCAGTATTTT. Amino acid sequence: CASSVLSGADTQYF.

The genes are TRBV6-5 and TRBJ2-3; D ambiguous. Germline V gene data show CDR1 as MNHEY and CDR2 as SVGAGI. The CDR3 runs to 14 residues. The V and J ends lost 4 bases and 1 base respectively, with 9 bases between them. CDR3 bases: TGTGCCAGCAGTTGGATAAGGGGCACAGATACGCAGTATTTT. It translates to CASSWIRGTDTQYF.

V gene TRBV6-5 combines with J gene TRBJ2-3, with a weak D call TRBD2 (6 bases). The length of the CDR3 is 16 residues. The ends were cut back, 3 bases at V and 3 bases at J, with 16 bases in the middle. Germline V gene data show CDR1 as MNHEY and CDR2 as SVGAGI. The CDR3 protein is CASSYLGPAGTDTQYF. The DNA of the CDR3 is TGTGCCAGCAGTTATTTAGGCCCCGCGGGGACAGATACGCAGTATTTT.

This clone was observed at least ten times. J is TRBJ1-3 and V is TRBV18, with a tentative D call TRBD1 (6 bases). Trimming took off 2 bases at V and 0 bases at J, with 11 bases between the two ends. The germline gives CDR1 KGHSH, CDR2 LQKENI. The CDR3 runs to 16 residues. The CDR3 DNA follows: TGTGCCAGCTCACCAGGAGGACAGTACTCTGGAAACACCATATATTTT. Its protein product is CASSPGGQYSGNTIYF.

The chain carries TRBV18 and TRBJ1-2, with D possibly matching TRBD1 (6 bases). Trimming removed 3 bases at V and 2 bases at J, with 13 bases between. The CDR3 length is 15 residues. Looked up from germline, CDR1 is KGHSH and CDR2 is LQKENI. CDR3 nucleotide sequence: TGTGCCAGCTCACCGGGTCTCGACAGGAACTATGGCTACACCTTC. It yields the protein CASSPGLDRNYGYTF.

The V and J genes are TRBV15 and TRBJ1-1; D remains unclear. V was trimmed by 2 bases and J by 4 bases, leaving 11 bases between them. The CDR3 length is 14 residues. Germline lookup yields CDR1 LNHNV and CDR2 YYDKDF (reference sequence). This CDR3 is CATSRRQDRTEAFF. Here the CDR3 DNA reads TGTGCCACCAGCAGACGTCAGGATCGCACTGAAGCTTTCTTT.

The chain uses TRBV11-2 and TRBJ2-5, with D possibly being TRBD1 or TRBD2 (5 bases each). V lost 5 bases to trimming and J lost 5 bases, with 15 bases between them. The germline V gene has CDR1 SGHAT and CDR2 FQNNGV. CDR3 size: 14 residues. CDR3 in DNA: TGTGCCAGCAGCCCCCGGGGCCTATTGGAGACCCAGTACTTC. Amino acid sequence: CASSPRGLLETQYF.

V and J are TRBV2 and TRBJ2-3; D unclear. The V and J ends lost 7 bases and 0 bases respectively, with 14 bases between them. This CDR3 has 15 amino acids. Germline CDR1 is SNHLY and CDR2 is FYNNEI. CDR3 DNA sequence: TGTGCCAGCACTCGGCAGTCCGTAAGCACAGATACGCAGTATTTT. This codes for CASTRQSVSTDTQYF.

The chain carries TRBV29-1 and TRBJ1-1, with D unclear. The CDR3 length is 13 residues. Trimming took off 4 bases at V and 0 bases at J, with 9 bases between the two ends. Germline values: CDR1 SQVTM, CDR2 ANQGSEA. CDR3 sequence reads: CSVGGTLNTEAFF. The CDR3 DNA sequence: TGCAGCGTTGGGGGAACACTGAACACTGAAGCTTTCTTT.

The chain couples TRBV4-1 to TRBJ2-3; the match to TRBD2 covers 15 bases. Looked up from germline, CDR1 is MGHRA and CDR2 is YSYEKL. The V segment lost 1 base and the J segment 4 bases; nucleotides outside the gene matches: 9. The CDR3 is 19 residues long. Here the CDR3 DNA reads TGCGCCAGCAGCCAAGGTTGGAAAAGGACTAGCGGGAGGGCAGATACGCAGTATTTT. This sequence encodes CASSQGWKRTSGRADTQYF.

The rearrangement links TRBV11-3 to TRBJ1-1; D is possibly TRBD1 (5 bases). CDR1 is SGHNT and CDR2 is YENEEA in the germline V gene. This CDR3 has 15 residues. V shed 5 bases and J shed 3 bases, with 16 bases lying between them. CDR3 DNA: TGTGCCAGCAGCCCACGACCAGGGACGTACACTGAAGCTTTCTTT. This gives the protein CASSPRPGTYTEAFF.

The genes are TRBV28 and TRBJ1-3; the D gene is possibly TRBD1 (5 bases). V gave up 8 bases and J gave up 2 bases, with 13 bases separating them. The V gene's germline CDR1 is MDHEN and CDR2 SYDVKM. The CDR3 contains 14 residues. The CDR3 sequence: CASAEEGTGNTIYF. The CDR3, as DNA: TGTGCCAGCGCCGAAGAGGGGACTGGAAACACCATATATTTT.

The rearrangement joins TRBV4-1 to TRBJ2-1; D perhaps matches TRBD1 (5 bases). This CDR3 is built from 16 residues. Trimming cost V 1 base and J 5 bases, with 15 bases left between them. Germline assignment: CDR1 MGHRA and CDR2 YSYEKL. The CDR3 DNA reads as TGCGCCAGCAGCCAAGGGAACCAGGGCCCACACAATGAGCAGTTCTTC. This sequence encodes CASSQGNQGPHNEQFF.

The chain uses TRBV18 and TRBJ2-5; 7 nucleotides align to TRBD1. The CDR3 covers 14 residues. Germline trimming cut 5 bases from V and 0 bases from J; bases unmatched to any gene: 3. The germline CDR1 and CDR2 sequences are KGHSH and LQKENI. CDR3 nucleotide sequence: TGTGCCAGCTCAGATGACAGGGACCAAGAGACCCAGTACTTC. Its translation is CASSDDRDQETQYF.

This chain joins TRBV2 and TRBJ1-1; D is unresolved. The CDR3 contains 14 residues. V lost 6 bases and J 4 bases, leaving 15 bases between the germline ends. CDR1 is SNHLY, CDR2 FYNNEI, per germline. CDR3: CASSVNPKVTEAFF. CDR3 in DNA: TGTGCCAGCAGCGTCAACCCGAAGGTCACTGAAGCTTTCTTT.

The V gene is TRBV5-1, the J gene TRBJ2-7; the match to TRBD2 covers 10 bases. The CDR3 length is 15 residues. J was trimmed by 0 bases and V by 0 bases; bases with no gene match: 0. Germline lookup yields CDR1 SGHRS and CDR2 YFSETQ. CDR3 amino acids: CASSLGTSGSYEQYF. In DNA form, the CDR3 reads TGCGCCAGCAGCTTGGGGACTAGCGGCTCCTACGAGCAGTACTTC.

CDR3: CASSAEGGTEAFF. CDR3 in DNA: TGTGCCAGCAGTGCCGAGGGAGGCACTGAAGCTTTCTTT. The chain carries TRBV6-4 and TRBJ1-1; D remains ambiguous. The length of the CDR3 is 13 residues. Germline CDR1 MRHNA, CDR2 SNTAGT. The germline V and J ends were trimmed by 4 bases and 4 bases, with 10 bases remaining between them.

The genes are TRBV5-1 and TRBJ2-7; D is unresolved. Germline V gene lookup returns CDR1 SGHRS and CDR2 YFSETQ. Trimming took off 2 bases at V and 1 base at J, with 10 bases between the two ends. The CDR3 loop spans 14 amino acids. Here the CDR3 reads CASSFRNPSYEQYF. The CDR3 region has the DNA TGCGCCAGCAGCTTCCGGAACCCTTCCTACGAGCAGTACTTC.

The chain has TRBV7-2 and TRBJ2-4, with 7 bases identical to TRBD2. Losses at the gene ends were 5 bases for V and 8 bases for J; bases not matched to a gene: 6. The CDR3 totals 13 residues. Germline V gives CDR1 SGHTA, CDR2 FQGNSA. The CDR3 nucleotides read TGTGCCAGCAGCCCCCCCCGGGAGGACATTCAGTACTTC. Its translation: CASSPPREDIQYF.

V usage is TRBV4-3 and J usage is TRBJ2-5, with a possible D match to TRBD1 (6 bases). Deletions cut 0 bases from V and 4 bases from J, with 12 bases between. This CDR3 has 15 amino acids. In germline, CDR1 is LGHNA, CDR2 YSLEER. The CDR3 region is CASSQDIRRGETQYF. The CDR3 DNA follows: TGCGCCAGCAGCCAAGATATTCGCAGGGGAGAGACCCAGTACTTC.

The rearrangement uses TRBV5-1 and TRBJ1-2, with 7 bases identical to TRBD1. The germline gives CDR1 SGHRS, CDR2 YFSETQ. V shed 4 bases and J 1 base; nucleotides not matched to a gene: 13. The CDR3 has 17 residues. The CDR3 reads CASSAGQNRGHNYGYTF. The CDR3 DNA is TGCGCCAGCAGCGCGGGACAAAACAGGGGACATAACTATGGCTACACCTTC.

The CDR3 DNA sequence: TGCGCCAGCAGCCACCGGACTAGCGGGGGGTCTTACCAAGAGACCCAGTACTTC. Protein: CASSHRTSGGSYQETQYF. V gene TRBV10-1 combines with J gene TRBJ2-5, with 14 positions matching TRBD2. Trimming took 6 bases from V and 0 from J; bases not matched to a gene: 9. The CDR3 sequence is 18 residues long. Germline CDR1 is WNHNN and CDR2 is SYGVQD (reference sequence).

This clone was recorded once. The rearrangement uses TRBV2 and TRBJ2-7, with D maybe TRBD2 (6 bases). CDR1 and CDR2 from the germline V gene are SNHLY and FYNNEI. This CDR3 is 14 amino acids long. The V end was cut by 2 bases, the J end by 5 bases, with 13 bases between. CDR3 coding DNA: TGTGCCAGCAGTGAAAGTCTGGGAGGAAACGAGCAGTACTTC. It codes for CASSESLGGNEQYF.

The CDR3 protein is CAESSQVNGELFF. CDR3 nucleotides: TGTGCCGAAAGCAGTCAGGTTAACGGGGAGCTGTTTTTT. This sequence joins TRBV6-6 and TRBJ2-2; D unresolved. Trimming shortened V by 11 bases and J by 7 bases, and 17 bases separated the two germline ends. The CDR3 is 13 residues long. The germline V gene has CDR1 MNHNY and CDR2 SVGAGI (reference sequence).

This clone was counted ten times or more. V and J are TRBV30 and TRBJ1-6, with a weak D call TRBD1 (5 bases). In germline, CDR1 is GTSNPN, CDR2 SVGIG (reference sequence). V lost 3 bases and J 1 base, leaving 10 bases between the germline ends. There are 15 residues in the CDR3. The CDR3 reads CAWRGGTSYNSPLHF. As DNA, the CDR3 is TGTGCCTGGAGAGGCGGGACGTCCTATAATTCACCCCTCCACTTT.